This passage covers 4 T cell receptor beta chains from one sample sequenced in a study of beta chain features in type 1 diabetes. The isolated RNA, all of it, was reverse transcribed, so expressed TCRB transcripts were what got sequenced. Sequencing used immunoSEQ multiplex PCR; TCRdb keeps in-frame clones, though not all of them. The sample lists about 160,000 clones; roughly 9.1% were seen once. Sequencing was carried out using central memory CD4+ T cells from blood. The receptors come from a woman between 18 and 29 years old in good health.

The sample holds a few counts of this clone. The chain employs TRBV29-1 and TRBJ2-7; TRBD2 aligns across 9 bases. Germline trimming cut 5 bases from V and 2 bases from J; bases unmatched to any gene: 4. This CDR3 is built from 13 residues. The germline CDR1 and CDR2 sequences are SQVTM and ANQGSEA. This CDR3 is CSVIGGRAYEQYF. Written as DNA, the CDR3 is TGCAGCGTTATCGGCGGGAGGGCCTACGAGCAGTACTTC.

The chain employs TRBV18 and TRBJ1-6; perhaps TRBD1 as D (5 bases). The germline V gene has CDR1 KGHSH and CDR2 LQKENI. The CDR3 extends over 16 amino acids. Trimming shortened V by 2 bases and J by 7 bases, and 15 bases separated the two germline ends. CDR3 amino acids: CASSPIAGTENSPLHF. The CDR3 region has the DNA TGTGCCAGCTCACCAATAGCCGGGACTGAAAATTCACCCCTCCACTTT.

The gene calls are TRBV27 and TRBJ2-1, with 12 bases aligning to TRBD2. This CDR3 has 17 residues. CDR1 is MNHEY and CDR2 is SMNVEV in the germline V gene (reference sequence). The V and J ends lost 2 bases and 0 bases, in that order; junction bases with no gene match: 2. The CDR3 nucleotides read TGTGCCAGCAGTTTACCTAGCGGGAGGGCCTCCTACAATGAGCAGTTCTTC. Its protein product is CASSLPSGRASYNEQFF.

DNA of the CDR3: TGCGCCAGCAGCTCCGGGACAGGGCTTCGGGACTATGGCTACACCTTC. This codes for CASSSGTGLRDYGYTF. The chain uses TRBV5-1 and TRBJ1-2, with 9 positions matching TRBD1. This CDR3 is built from 16 residues. Germline CDR1 SGHRS, CDR2 YFSETQ. V dropped 3 bases and J dropped 3; count of bases not matched to a gene: 9.